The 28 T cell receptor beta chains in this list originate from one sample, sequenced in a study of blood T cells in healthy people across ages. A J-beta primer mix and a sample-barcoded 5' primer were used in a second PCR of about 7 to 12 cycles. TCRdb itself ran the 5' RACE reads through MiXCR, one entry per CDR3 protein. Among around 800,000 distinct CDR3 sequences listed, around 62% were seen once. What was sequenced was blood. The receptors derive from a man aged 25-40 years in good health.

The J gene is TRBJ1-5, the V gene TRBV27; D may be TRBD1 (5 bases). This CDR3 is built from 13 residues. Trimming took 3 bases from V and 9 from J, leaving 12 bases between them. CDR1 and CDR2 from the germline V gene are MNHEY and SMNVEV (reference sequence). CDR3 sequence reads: CASSFNRLGPQHF. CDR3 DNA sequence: TGTGCCAGCAGTTTTAACAGGTTGGGGCCCCAGCATTTT.

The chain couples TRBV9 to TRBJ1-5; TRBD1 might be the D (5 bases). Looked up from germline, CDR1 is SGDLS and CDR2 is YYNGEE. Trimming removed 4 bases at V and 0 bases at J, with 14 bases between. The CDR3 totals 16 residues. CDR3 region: CASSPTDSYSNQPQHF. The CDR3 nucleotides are TGTGCCAGCAGCCCAACAGACAGTTATAGCAATCAGCCCCAGCATTTT.

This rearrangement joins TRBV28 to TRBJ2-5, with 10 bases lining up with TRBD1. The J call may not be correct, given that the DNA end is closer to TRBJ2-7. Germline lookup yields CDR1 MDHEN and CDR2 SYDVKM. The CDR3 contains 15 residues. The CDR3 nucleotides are TGTGCCAGCAGACAACCCGGGACAGGGGACTACGAGCAGTACTTC. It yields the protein CASRQPGTGDYEQYF.

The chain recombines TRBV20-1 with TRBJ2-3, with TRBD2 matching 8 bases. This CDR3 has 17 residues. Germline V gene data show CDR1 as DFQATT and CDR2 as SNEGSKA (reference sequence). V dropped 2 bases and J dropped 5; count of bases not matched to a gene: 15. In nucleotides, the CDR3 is TGCAGTGCTAGATCACAGGGTAGCGGGGTGTTTGGAGATACGCAGTATTTT. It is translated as CSARSQGSGVFGDTQYF.

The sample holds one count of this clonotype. The CDR3 DNA is TGTGCCAGCAGCCCCGACAGGGTGAGAGGCTACACCTTC. Translating gives CASSPDRVRGYTF. The chain is built from TRBV7-9 and TRBJ1-2, with 7 bases aligning to TRBD1. The germline CDR1 and CDR2 sequences are SEHNR and FQNEAQ (reference sequence). V was clipped by 5 bases and J by 8 bases; unmatched bases: 8. This CDR3 contains 13 residues.

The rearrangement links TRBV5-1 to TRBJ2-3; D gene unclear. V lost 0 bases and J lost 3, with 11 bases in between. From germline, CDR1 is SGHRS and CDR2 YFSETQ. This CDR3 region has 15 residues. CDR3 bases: TGCGCCAGCAGCTTGGTAGCCCTCGGGACAGATACGCAGTATTTT. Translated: CASSLVALGTDTQYF.

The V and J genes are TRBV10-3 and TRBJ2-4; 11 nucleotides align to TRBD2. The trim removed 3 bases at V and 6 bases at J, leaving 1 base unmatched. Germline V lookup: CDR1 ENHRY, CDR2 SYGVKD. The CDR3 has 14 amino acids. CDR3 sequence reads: CAISDGLAGNIQYF. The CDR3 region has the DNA TGTGCCATCAGTGATGGACTAGCGGGAAACATTCAGTACTTC.

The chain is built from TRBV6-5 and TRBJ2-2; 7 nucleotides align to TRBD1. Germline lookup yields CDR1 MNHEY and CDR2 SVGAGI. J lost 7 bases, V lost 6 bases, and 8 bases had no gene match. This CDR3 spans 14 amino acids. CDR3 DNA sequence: TGTGCCAGCAGCCCAACAGGGGTAGGCGGGGAGCTGTTTTTT. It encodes CASSPTGVGGELFF.

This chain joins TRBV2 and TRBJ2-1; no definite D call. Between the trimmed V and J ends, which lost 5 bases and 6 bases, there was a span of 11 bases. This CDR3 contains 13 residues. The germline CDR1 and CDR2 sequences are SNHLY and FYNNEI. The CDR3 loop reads CASSRRSINEQFF. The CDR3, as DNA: TGTGCCAGCAGTAGACGTTCAATCAATGAGCAGTTCTTC.

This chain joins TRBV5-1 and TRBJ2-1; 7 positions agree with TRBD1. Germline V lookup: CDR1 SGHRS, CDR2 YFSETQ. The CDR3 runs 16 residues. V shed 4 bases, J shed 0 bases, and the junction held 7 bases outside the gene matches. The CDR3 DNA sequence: TGCGCCAGCAGCAGCGACAGGGCATACTCCTACAATGAGCAGTTCTTC. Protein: CASSSDRAYSYNEQFF.

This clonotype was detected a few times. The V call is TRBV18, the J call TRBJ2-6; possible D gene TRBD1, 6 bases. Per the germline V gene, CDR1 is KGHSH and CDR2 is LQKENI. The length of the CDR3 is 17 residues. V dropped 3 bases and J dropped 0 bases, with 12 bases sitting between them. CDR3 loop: CASSPDSSLSGANVLTF. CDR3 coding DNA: TGTGCCAGCTCACCGGACAGCTCCCTCTCTGGGGCCAACGTCCTGACTTTC.

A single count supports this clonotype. The CDR3 sequence: CASSVSYRANEKLFF. CDR3 bases: TGTGCCAGCAGTGTCAGTTACAGGGCCAATGAAAAACTGTTTTTT. The rearrangement uses TRBV6-5 and TRBJ1-4, with D possibly being TRBD1 (6 bases). Trimming took 5 bases from V and 5 from J, leaving 15 bases between them. The germline gives CDR1 MNHEY, CDR2 SVGAGI. The CDR3 loop spans 15 amino acids.

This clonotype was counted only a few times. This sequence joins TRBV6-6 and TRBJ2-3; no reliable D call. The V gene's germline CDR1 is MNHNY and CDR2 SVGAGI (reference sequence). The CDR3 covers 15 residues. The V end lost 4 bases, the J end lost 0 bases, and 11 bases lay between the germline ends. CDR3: CASSFLPSSTDTQYF. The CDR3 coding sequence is TGTGCCAGCAGTTTCTTACCTTCTAGCACAGATACGCAGTATTTT.

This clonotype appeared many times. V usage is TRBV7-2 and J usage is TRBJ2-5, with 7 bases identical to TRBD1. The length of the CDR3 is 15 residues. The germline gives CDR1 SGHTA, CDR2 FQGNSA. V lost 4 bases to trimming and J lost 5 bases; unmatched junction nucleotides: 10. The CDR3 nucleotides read TGTGCCAGCAGCTCAACTACAGGGGCATGGGAGACCCAGTACTTC. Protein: CASSSTTGAWETQYF.

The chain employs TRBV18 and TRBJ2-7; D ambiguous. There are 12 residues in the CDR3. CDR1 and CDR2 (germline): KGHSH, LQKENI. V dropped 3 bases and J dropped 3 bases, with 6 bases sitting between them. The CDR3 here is CASSPRLYEQYF. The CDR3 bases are TGTGCCAGCTCACCGCGACTCTACGAGCAGTACTTC.

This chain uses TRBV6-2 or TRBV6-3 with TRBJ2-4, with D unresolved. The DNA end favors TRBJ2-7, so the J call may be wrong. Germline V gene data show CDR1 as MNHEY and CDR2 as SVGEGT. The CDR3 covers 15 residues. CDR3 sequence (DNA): TGTGCCAGCAGTTACTGGGGTCGATCGGACTACGAGCAGTACTTC. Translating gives CASSYWGRSDYEQYF.

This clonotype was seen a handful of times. CDR3 protein: CSVELRGHHVQETQYF. The DNA for the CDR3 is TGCAGCGTTGAATTACGAGGCCACCACGTTCAAGAGACCCAGTACTTC. V gene TRBV29-1 combines with J gene TRBJ2-5; D is undetermined. The V and J ends lost 2 bases and 2 bases respectively, with 18 bases between them. Germline CDR1 reads SQVTM; CDR2 reads ANQGSEA. This CDR3 region has 16 residues. The full variable domain, completed using reference TRBV29-1 and TRBJ2-5, is SAVISQKPSRDICQRGTSLTIQCQVDSQVTMMFWYRQQPGQSLTLIATANQGSEATYESGFVIDKFPISRPNLTFSTLTVSNMSPEDSSIYLCSVELRGHHVQETQYFGPGTRLLVL.

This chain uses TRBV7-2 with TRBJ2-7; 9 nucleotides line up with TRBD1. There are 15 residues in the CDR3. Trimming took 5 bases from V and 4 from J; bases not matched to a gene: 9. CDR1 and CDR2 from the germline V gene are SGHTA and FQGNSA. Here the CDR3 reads CASSPVTGGLYEQYF. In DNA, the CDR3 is TGTGCCAGCAGCCCAGTGACAGGGGGTTTATACGAGCAGTACTTC.

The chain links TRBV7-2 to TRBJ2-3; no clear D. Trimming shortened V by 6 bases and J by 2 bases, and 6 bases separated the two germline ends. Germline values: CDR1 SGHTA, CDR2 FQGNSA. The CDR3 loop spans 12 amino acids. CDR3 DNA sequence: TGTGCCAGCAGGCAGGTCACAGATACGCAGTATTTT. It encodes CASRQVTDTQYF.

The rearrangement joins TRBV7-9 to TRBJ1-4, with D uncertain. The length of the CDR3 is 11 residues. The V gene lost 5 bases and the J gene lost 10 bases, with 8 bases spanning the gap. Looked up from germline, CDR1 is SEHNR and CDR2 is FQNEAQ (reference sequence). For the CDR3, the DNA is TGTGCCAGCAGCCCTACCGGAAAACTGTTTTTT. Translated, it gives CASSPTGKLFF.

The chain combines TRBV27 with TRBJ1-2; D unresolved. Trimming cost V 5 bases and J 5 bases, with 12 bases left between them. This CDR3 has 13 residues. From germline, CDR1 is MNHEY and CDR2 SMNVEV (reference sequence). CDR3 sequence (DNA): TGTGCCAGCAGTCAAACCCCCTGGTATGGCTACACCTTC. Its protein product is CASSQTPWYGYTF.

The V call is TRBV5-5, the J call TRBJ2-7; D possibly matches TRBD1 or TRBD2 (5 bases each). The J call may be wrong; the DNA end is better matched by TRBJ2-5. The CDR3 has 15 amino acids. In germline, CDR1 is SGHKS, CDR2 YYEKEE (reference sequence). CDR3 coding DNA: TGTGCCAGCAGCTTGGATCTAAGAGGGGAAGAGACCCAGTACTTC. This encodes CASSLDLRGEETQYF.

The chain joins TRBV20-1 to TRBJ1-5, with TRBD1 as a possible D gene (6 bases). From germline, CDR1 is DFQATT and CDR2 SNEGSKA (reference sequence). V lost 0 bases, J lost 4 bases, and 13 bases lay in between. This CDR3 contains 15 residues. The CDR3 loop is CSARDLGTTNQPQHF. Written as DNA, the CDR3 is TGCAGTGCTAGAGATCTAGGGACAACAAATCAGCCCCAGCATTTT.

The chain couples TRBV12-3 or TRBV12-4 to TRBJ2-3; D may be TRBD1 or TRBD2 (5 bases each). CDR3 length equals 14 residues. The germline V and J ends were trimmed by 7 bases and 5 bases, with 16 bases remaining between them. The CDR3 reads CASTPIGAEDTQYF. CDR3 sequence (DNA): TGTGCCAGCACCCCCATCGGGGCCGAAGATACGCAGTATTTT.

CDR3 amino acids: CSVKVPRGEQYF. The CDR3 region has the DNA TGCAGCGTTAAGGTCCCTCGTGGGGAGCAGTACTTC. The V gene is TRBV29-1, the J gene TRBJ2-5; D possibly corresponds to TRBD2 (5 bases). Trimming removed 5 bases from V and 11 bases from J, with 18 bases in between. CDR3 length equals 12 residues. Germline values: CDR1 SQVTM, CDR2 ANQGSEA.

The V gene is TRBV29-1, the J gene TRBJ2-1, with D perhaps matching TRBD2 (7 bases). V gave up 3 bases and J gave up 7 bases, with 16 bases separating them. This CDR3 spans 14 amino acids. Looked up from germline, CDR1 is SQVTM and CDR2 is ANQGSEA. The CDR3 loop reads CSVDPGGRPNEQFF. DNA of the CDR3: TGCAGCGTTGACCCCGGGGGGCGCCCAAATGAGCAGTTCTTC.

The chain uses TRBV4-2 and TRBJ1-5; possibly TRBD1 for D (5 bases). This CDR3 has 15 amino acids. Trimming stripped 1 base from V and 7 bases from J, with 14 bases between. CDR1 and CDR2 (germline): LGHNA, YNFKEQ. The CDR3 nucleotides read TGTGCCAGCAGCCAAGCGGACAACGGGGACCAGCCCCAGCATTTT. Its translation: CASSQADNGDQPQHF.

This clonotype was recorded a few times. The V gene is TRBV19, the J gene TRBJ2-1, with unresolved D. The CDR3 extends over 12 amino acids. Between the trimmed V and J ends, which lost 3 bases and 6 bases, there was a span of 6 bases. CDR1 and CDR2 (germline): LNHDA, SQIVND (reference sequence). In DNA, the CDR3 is TGTGCCAGTAGTATGATGTCCAATGAGCAGTTCTTC. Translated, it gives CASSMMSNEQFF.